This T cell receptor beta chain was found in a study of blood T cell repertoires in COVID-19 (TCRdb year 2020). Broadly, across the study: Samples from collaborators originated in the United States, Italy and Spain and spanned both the acute and convalescent phases of COVID-19. The prospective study material was composed of cDNA or gDNA derived from T cells, B-cell-depleted T cells, or PBMCs. The dataset comprised deeply sampled blood TCRbeta repertoires from subjects exposed to, actively infected with, or recovered from COVID-19. The repertoires were made available in a free public database intended to serve as a resource for research on the immune response to SARS-CoV-2. Samples came from the ongoing ImmuneRACE study (first 160 participants) plus 1,254 subjects from 6 global collaborators. A de-identified subject ID, COVID-19 status, age in years and sex were almost always included in the sample metadata. Where available, HLA class I and class II types were obtained from metadata supplied by the sample provider rather than from assay-based typing.

TCRbeta CDR3 regions were amplified from genomic DNA by means of the immunoSEQ Assay, a bias-controlled multiplex PCR. As for the authors' bioinformatics: Within the assay, amplification of reference gene primers was used to estimate how many nucleated cells each sample contained. To quantify the absolute abundance of each unique TCRbeta CDR3 rearrangement, sequence reads were collapsed and filtered. For each sample, productive Simpson clonality was calculated by taking the square root of Simpson's diversity index across productive rearrangements. In TCRdb, the immuneACCESS table is reduced to in-frame sequences with V and J assigned. These tables do not hold every clone; where another copy was compared, an unresolved V gene accounts for under half, and the others remain unexplained. The D gene and trimming were derived from the DNA, and the V and J assignments and clone size from that table. For this sample the table gives about 250,000 clones, of which 75% to 85% were detected only once. The ten largest clones represent around 5.2% of the sample.

The study at large found these results: The amount of clinical and demographic metadata varied by source and participant and was provided uncurated.

For this chain, trimming is 1 base at the V end and 7 bases at the J end, and the number of junction bases without a gene match is 1. Spanning cysteine to phenylalanine, the CDR3 consists of 15 amino acids. CDR3 DNA only is kept here, 45 bases in frame from base 1. CDR1 and CDR2 (SNHLY, FYNNEI) derive from the germline V gene. Comments on this clone: No cognate antigen has been identified for it. No much larger clone exists at a distance of one base, and base qualities are not known.

Each collaborating institution followed its own protocols to collect whole blood in K2EDTA tubes. For TCRbeta analysis, collaborators shipped samples in one of three forms: frozen whole blood, isolated PBMCs, or DNA extracted from either of those sample types. This sequence originates from a human donor in a cohort sampled during active COVID-19. The specimen sequenced was peripheral blood. This receptor chain uses TRBV2 and TRBJ1-6; 10 of the junction bases match TRBD1. The CDR3: CASSEGQGANSPLHF. DNA sequence: TGTGCCAGCAGTGAAGGACAGGGGGCCAATTCACCCCTCCACTTT. Outside the CDR3, residues come from the reference TRBV2 and TRBJ1-6 proteins, so the full variable domain is: EPEVTQTPSHQVTQMGQEVILRCVPISNHLYFYWYRQILGQKVEFLVSFYNNEISEKSEIFDDQFSVERPDGSNFTLKIRSTKLEDSAMYFCASSEGQGANSPLHFGNGTRLTVT.